The 15 T cell receptor beta chains below all came from one sample that was sequenced in a study of cytomegalovirus exposure and HLA in healthy donors. Amplification used 60 Vbeta primers and 13 Jbeta primers. Profiling relied on immunoSEQ multiplex PCR, and the TCRdb table lists in-frame clones only, not all of them. The sample lists around 130,000 clones; around 84% were seen once. Material for sequencing was PBMCs. Receptors originate from a man aged 45-65 years in good health and CMV-seronegative.

V usage is TRBV19 and J usage is TRBJ1-4, with 11 bases lining up with TRBD1. The germline gives CDR1 LNHDA, CDR2 SQIVND (reference sequence). V was pared by 2 bases and J by 6 bases, with 2 bases of the junction left unmatched. CDR3 length equals 15 residues. For the CDR3, the DNA is TGTGCCAGTAGTATAAGGACAGGGGGCTATGAAAAACTGTTTTTT. It yields the protein CASSIRTGGYEKLFF.

This chain links TRBV6-1 with TRBJ1-1; no reliable D call. The V and J ends lost 0 bases and 11 bases respectively, with 7 bases between them. The germline CDR1 and CDR2 sequences are MNHNS and SASEGT. The length of the CDR3 is 11 residues. Here the CDR3 DNA reads TGTGCCAGCAGTGAAGCTGGAGGGGCTTTCTTT. This sequence encodes CASSEAGGAFF.

To note about this clone: Other DNA sequences in the same sample also yield this CDR3. The chain couples TRBV5-6 to TRBJ2-3; TRBD1 aligns across 10 bases. Germline V gives CDR1 SGHDT, CDR2 YYEEEE. This CDR3 has 15 amino acids. The V gene end was trimmed by 4 bases and the J gene end by 3 bases; junction bases not matched to a gene: 5. The CDR3 reads CASSPDRGLTDTQYF. For the CDR3, the DNA is TGTGCCAGCAGCCCCGACAGGGGGCTGACAGATACGCAGTATTTT.

This clone was counted between two and nine times. J is TRBJ2-3 and V is TRBV14, with D perhaps matching TRBD2 (7 bases). V was trimmed by 3 bases and J by 2 bases, leaving 15 bases between them. The CDR3 is 16 residues long. Per the germline V gene, CDR1 is SGHDN and CDR2 is FVKESK. CDR3 in DNA: TGTGCCAGCAGCCATTTGTCGGGGGGCCACACAGATACGCAGTATTTT. This gives the protein CASSHLSGGHTDTQYF.

The rearrangement joins TRBV15 to TRBJ2-3; D is undetermined. Germline V gene lookup returns CDR1 LNHNV and CDR2 YYDKDF (reference sequence). The ends were cut back, 1 base at V and 2 bases at J, with 13 bases in the middle. This CDR3 is built from 16 residues. The CDR3 DNA reads TGTGCCACCAGCAGAGGTGGCGGCACTTTCACAGATACGCAGTATTTT. This sequence encodes CATSRGGGTFTDTQYF.

A few counts support this clone. The chain carries TRBV6-1 and TRBJ1-1, with D possibly matching TRBD1 (5 bases). Trimming removed 5 bases at V and 1 base at J, with 8 bases between. This CDR3 has 13 residues. CDR1 MNHNS and CDR2 SASEGT come from the germline V gene. The CDR3 region is CASSQQGNTEAFF. CDR3 coding DNA: TGTGCCAGCAGTCAGCAGGGGAACACTGAAGCTTTCTTT.

The rearrangement links TRBV13 to TRBJ2-3; possible D gene TRBD2, 6 bases. CDR3 length: 19 residues. V lost 5 bases and J lost 0, with 24 bases in between. The germline V gene encodes CDR1 PRHDT and CDR2 FYEKMQ (reference sequence). The CDR3 sequence is CASSPGGAVLAPSTDTQYF. The CDR3 nucleotides read TGTGCCAGCAGCCCCGGAGGGGCCGTTCTAGCGCCAAGCACAGATACGCAGTATTTT.

On this clone itself: The junction departs from the called germline gene at one end, perhaps through a read error. V and J are TRBV5-1 and TRBJ2-1; TRBD1 might be the D (6 bases). Germline CDR1 is SGHRS and CDR2 is YFSETQ. The CDR3 runs to 13 residues. The CDR3 loop reads CASSLGTASQGLF. DNA for the CDR3: TGCGCCAGCAGCTTGGGGACAGCCTCGCAGGGGCTCTTC.

The chain carries TRBV10-1 and TRBJ1-2, with D unresolved. Trimming took 0 bases from V and 5 from J, leaving 7 bases between them. The CDR3 length is 13 residues. Germline CDR1 is WNHNN and CDR2 is SYGVQD (reference sequence). The CDR3 sequence: CASSESAGYGYTF. CDR3 sequence (DNA): TGCGCCAGCAGTGAGTCGGCAGGTTATGGCTACACCTTC.

The rearrangement joins TRBV7-8 to TRBJ2-3, with TRBD2 matching 8 bases. The CDR3 has 18 amino acids. V lost 4 bases to trimming and J lost 1 base; unmatched junction nucleotides: 13. The germline V gene has CDR1 SGHVS and CDR2 FQNEAQ. The CDR3 loop is CASSYPSGGPPGTDTQYF. CDR3 DNA sequence: TGTGCCAGCAGCTATCCCAGCGGGGGCCCCCCCGGCACAGATACGCAGTATTTT.

This sequence joins TRBV29-1 and TRBJ2-5; TRBD2 is a possible D gene (6 bases). CDR1 and CDR2 (germline): SQVTM, ANQGSEA. There are 13 residues in the CDR3. The V and J ends lost 6 bases and 2 bases respectively, with 13 bases between them. CDR3 loop: CSVRDSTQETQYF. CDR3 sequence (DNA): TGCAGCGTACGGGACTCCACACAAGAGACCCAGTACTTC.

The chain joins TRBV5-1 to TRBJ1-1, with 9 bases lining up with TRBD1. Per germline, CDR1 SGHRS and CDR2 YFSETQ. This CDR3 spans 15 amino acids. The V segment lost 2 bases and the J segment 4 bases; nucleotides outside the gene matches: 6. The CDR3 region has the DNA TGCGCCAGCAGCTTACAAACAGGGGGCGGCACTGAAGCTTTCTTT. Translated: CASSLQTGGGTEAFF.

The chain is built from TRBV7-9 and TRBJ2-1, with TRBD1 as a possible D gene (5 bases). This CDR3 region has 13 residues. V lost 4 bases and J lost 6, with 10 bases in between. CDR1 and CDR2 (germline): SEHNR, FQNEAQ (reference sequence). CDR3 nucleotide sequence: TGTGCCAGCAGCTCTAGAAGGGGCAATGAGCAGTTCTTC. Translated, it gives CASSSRRGNEQFF.

In its sample, this clone was seen a few times. The chain is built from TRBV2 and TRBJ1-2; TRBD1 aligns across 9 bases. The CDR3 is 16 residues long. J lost 4 bases, V lost 5 bases, and 11 bases had no gene match. Germline loops: CDR1 SNHLY, CDR2 FYNNEI. CDR3 nucleotides: TGTGCCAGCAGTCCGAAGCCGGGACAGGGTGTCTATGGCTACACCTTC. It translates to CASSPKPGQGVYGYTF.

The chain is built from TRBV13 and TRBJ2-7, with TRBD2 matching 9 bases. Germline loops: CDR1 PRHDT, CDR2 FYEKMQ (reference sequence). This CDR3 contains 16 residues. Trimming cost V 4 bases and J 5 bases; bases outside gene matches: 12. In DNA, the CDR3 is TGTGCCAGCAGCTCGGCTGGTGCGGGGGGGATCCACGAGCAGTACTTC. Its translation is CASSSAGAGGIHEQYF. The complete variable domain, with remaining parts taken from reference TRBV13 and TRBJ2-7, reads AAGVIQSPRHLIKEKRETATLKCYPIPRHDTVYWYQQGPGQDPQFLISFYEKMQSDKGSIPDRFSAQQFSDYHSELNMSSLELGDSALYFCASSSAGAGGIHEQYFGPGTRLTVT.